The 14 T cell receptor beta chains below come from one sample, sequenced in a study of Graves' ophthalmopathy and Graves' hyperthyroidism. RNA transcripts provided the template for amplifying TCR beta CDR3 regions. In the first round, RT-PCR was carried out with HTBI primers, and a multiplex PCR formed the second round. TCRdb reanalysed the multiplex PCR reads using MiXCR and keeps one entry per CDR3 protein. The sample shows hundreds of thousands of distinct CDR3 sequences, roughly 39% of them seen only once. The sequenced sample was peripheral blood. The source is an adult man with Graves' ophthalmopathy.

The V gene is TRBV11-2, the J gene TRBJ2-7; 14 bases agree with TRBD2. Germline-derived CDR1 and CDR2 are SGHAT and FQNNGV. This CDR3 contains 20 residues. V shed 0 bases, J shed 1 base, and the junction held 11 bases outside the gene matches. In DNA, the CDR3 is TGTGCCAGCAGCTTAGAAAAATCCCCGGGACTAGCGGGGGAATCCTACGAGCAGTACTTC. Encoded protein: CASSLEKSPGLAGESYEQYF.

This chain joins TRBV9 and TRBJ1-1; a weak D match, TRBD1 (5 bases). Trimming removed 6 bases from V and 6 bases from J, with 12 bases in between. Germline V gene sequence: CDR1 SGDLS, CDR2 YYNGEE. This CDR3 contains 12 residues. In DNA form, the CDR3 reads TGTGCCAGCAAGGGGCCGTGGGCTGAAGCTTTCTTT. It translates to CASKGPWAEAFF.

This sequence joins TRBV29-1 and TRBJ1-2; a weak D match, TRBD1 (5 bases). Trimming cost V 7 bases and J 11 bases, with 17 bases left between them. The CDR3 loop spans 11 amino acids. The germline gives CDR1 SQVTM, CDR2 ANQGSEA. DNA of the CDR3: TGCAGCGCCACGACTAGCGGGGGTTACACCTTC. Protein: CSATTSGGYTF.

V and J are TRBV10-2 and TRBJ2-5; TRBD2 aligns across 7 bases. CDR3 length: 14 amino acids. Germline-derived CDR1 and CDR2 are WSHSY and SAAADI. The J segment lost 5 bases and the V segment lost 7 bases, leaving 10 bases of the junction unmatched. The chain's CDR3 is CASTGGSMEETQYF. The CDR3 nucleotides read TGCGCCAGCACTGGCGGGAGTATGGAGGAGACCCAGTACTTC.

The J gene is TRBJ1-1, the V gene TRBV29-1; 10 bases map to TRBD1. Trimming took 7 bases from V and 3 from J; bases not matched to a gene: 5. Per the germline V gene, CDR1 is SQVTM and CDR2 is ANQGSEA. This CDR3 is 13 amino acids long. CDR3 bases: TGCAGCGCCAAGGACAGGGGGTACACTGAAGCTTTCTTT. Translating gives CSAKDRGYTEAFF.

This clonotype was detected ten times or more. The chain joins TRBV6-5 to TRBJ1-5, with D tentatively TRBD1 (5 bases). From germline, CDR1 is MNHEY and CDR2 SVGAGI. Between the trimmed V and J ends, which lost 0 bases and 7 bases, there was a span of 10 bases. The CDR3 runs 14 residues. The CDR3 spells CASSYSGGRQPQHF. In DNA form, the CDR3 reads TGTGCCAGCAGTTACTCTGGGGGTAGGCAGCCCCAGCATTTT.

This clonotype occurred many times. V usage is TRBV5-1 and J usage is TRBJ1-1; D is unresolved. Trimming took 0 bases from V and 1 from J, leaving 10 bases between them. This CDR3 spans 15 amino acids. Germline-derived CDR1 and CDR2 are SGHRS and YFSETQ. The CDR3 loop is CASSLENGRNTEAFF. The CDR3 nucleotides are TGCGCCAGCAGCTTGGAAAACGGACGGAACACTGAAGCTTTCTTT.

The chain has TRBV6-2 or TRBV6-3 and TRBJ2-5; 7 bases are shared with TRBD1. The CDR3 loop spans 15 amino acids. Germline V CDR1 and CDR2: MNHEY, SVGEGT. J was trimmed by 5 bases and V by 6 bases; bases with no gene match: 12. CDR3 coding DNA: TGTGCCAGCAGGGTCTCAGGGGGTGAAGTGGAGACCCAGTACTTC. As protein: CASRVSGGEVETQYF.

Details on this clonotype: Possible read error: a much larger clone is one base away. The rearrangement uses TRBV7-9 and TRBJ1-5; a possible D gene is TRBD1 (6 bases). CDR1 and CDR2 (germline): SEHNR, FQNEAQ (reference sequence). CDR3 length equals 15 residues. Trimming left V 9 bases short and J 11 bases short, with 26 bases between. This CDR3 reads CASSQRGGSGWAQHF. The CDR3 DNA reads as TGTGCCAGTAGCCAGAGGGGGGGTTCGGGTTGGGCCCAGCATTTT. The full variable domain, its missing parts supplied by reference TRBV7-9 and TRBJ1-5, is DTGVSQNPRHKITKRGQNVTFRCDPISEHNRLYWYRQTLGQGPEFLTYFQNEAQLEKSRLLSDRFSAERPKGSFSTLEIQRTEQGDSAMYLCASSQRGGSGWAQHFGDGTRLSIL.

V is TRBV6-6 and J is TRBJ1-2, with 12 bases matching TRBD1. V trimming: 7 bases; J trimming: 5 bases; junction bases outside the gene matches: 14. The CDR3 is 17 residues long. Per the germline V gene, CDR1 is MNHNY and CDR2 is SVGAGI (reference sequence). The CDR3 sequence: CASTPSGGTGGWYGYTF. The DNA for the CDR3 is TGTGCCAGCACCCCTTCCGGTGGGACAGGGGGCTGGTATGGCTACACCTTC.

The V and J genes are TRBV10-3 and TRBJ1-1, with 8 bases that match TRBD1. Germline loops: CDR1 ENHRY, CDR2 SYGVKD. The trim removed 4 bases at V and 5 bases at J, leaving 9 bases unmatched. The CDR3 has 15 amino acids. The CDR3 region has the DNA TGTGCCATCAGTGCCCCGACAGGGGATGGGACTGAAGCTTTCTTT. It codes for CAISAPTGDGTEAFF.

This rearrangement joins TRBV12-3 or TRBV12-4 to TRBJ1-4; no reliable D call. V was shortened by 5 bases and J by 6 bases, with 10 bases between the two germline ends. This CDR3 spans 13 amino acids. The CDR3 region is CASSPGPDEKLFF. The CDR3 bases are TGTGCCAGCAGTCCGGGTCCCGATGAAAAACTGTTTTTT.

The chain joins TRBV3-1 to TRBJ2-7; D possibly uses TRBD1 or TRBD2 (5 bases each). CDR1 is LGHDT, CDR2 YNNKEL, per germline (reference sequence). V dropped 1 base and J dropped 7 bases, with 14 bases sitting between them. This CDR3 has 14 residues. DNA for the CDR3: TGTGCCAGCAGCCAAGGTTCGGGGCTGTTTGAGCAGTACTTC. Translation gives CASSQGSGLFEQYF.

Concerning this clonotype: No conserved phenylalanine or tryptophan ends this CDR3, so it is likely a read error. In nucleotides, the CDR3 is TGTGCCAGCAGCCAACTAGCGGGGGGCCTTTGGGAGCAGTACTCC. Translating gives CASSQLAGGLWEQYS. The chain has TRBV7-2 and TRBJ2-7; TRBD2 matches 12 bases. Germline V gene data show CDR1 as SGHTA and CDR2 as FQGNSA. This CDR3 comprises 15 residues. V lost 5 bases and J lost 7; bases outside the gene matches: 9.